What follows are 9 T cell receptor beta chains derived from one specimen sequenced in a study of cytomegalovirus exposure and HLA in healthy donors. The PCR ran on 60 Vbeta and 13 Jbeta primers. TCRdb's table, derived via immunoSEQ multiplex PCR, lists solely in-frame clones and lacks some. Of 55,000 to 70,000 clones in the sample, approximately 80% were seen once. Sample: PBMCs. The receptors derive from a male donor in good health and CMV-seronegative.

This clone was observed a few times. This chain connects TRBV5-1 to TRBJ1-4; 7 bases match TRBD1. The CDR3 contains 14 residues. The ends lost 4 bases at V and 8 bases at J; junction bases unmatched: 8. Germline CDR1 reads SGHRS; CDR2 reads YFSETQ. The CDR3 bases are TGCGCCAGCAGCCCAGGGGGTAGTGAGGAAAAACTGTTTTTT. This gives the protein CASSPGGSEEKLFF.

This chain uses TRBV18 with TRBJ2-2, with a weak D call TRBD1 (5 bases). V lost 1 base and J 5 bases, leaving 5 bases between the germline ends. CDR3 length: 13 residues. CDR1 is KGHSH, CDR2 LQKENI, per germline. In DNA form, the CDR3 reads TGTGCCAGCTCACCACAGGGGACCGGGGAGCTGTTTTTT. Amino acids: CASSPQGTGELFF.

There are a few counts of this clone. The rearrangement uses TRBV11-1 and TRBJ2-1; D not certain. The CDR3 totals 14 residues. The V gene's germline CDR1 is SGHAT and CDR2 FQDESV (reference sequence). V was trimmed by 4 bases and J by 7 bases, leaving 14 bases between them. In DNA form, the CDR3 reads TGTGCCAGCAGCTCAGGCCCGCGCGTTAATGAGCAGTTCTTC. Amino acids: CASSSGPRVNEQFF.

The chain uses TRBV5-4 and TRBJ2-6, with D hard to call. V was trimmed by 2 bases and J by 1 base, leaving 7 bases between them. CDR1 and CDR2 from the germline V gene are SGHNT and YYREEE (reference sequence). The CDR3 extends over 15 amino acids. CDR3 sequence: CASSLSSSGANVLTF. In DNA, the CDR3 is TGTGCCAGCAGCTTATCCTCTTCTGGGGCCAACGTCCTGACTTTC.

The V and J genes are TRBV7-2 and TRBJ2-7; 7 bases map to TRBD1. The CDR3 contains 15 residues. V dropped 7 bases and J dropped 1; count of bases not matched to a gene: 10. Germline assignment: CDR1 SGHTA and CDR2 FQGNSA. The CDR3 DNA is TGTGCCAGCATGCTAGGGACAGCGATTTCCTACGAGCAGTACTTC. It codes for CASMLGTAISYEQYF.

The chain uses TRBV7-8 and TRBJ1-5; D is possibly TRBD1 (6 bases). The length of the CDR3 is 15 residues. V was cut by 2 bases and J by 3 bases, with 11 bases left in between. Germline CDR1 SGHVS, CDR2 FQNEAQ. Here the CDR3 reads CASSLLGQNNQPQHF. CDR3 DNA sequence: TGTGCCAGCAGCTTATTAGGACAGAACAATCAGCCCCAGCATTTT. The full variable domain, in which reference TRBV7-8 and TRBJ1-5 provide the parts outside the CDR3, is GAGVSQSPRYKVAKRGQDVALRCDPISGHVSLFWYQQALGQGPEFLTYFQNEAQLDKSGLPSDRFFAERPEGSVSTLKIQRTQQEDSAVYLCASSLLGQNNQPQHFGDGTRLSIL.

This clone was picked up one time. The CDR3 region has the DNA TGTGCCAGCAGCCTACGGCCCGGGTTTGAAGCTTTCTTT. This codes for CASSLRPGFEAFF. The chain recombines TRBV5-6 with TRBJ1-1; D not resolved. The V and J ends lost 4 bases and 7 bases respectively, with 14 bases between them. Germline V lookup: CDR1 SGHDT, CDR2 YYEEEE. The CDR3 contains 13 residues.

The chain is built from TRBV6-5 and TRBJ2-7, with D unclear. CDR3 size: 14 residues. Germline assignment: CDR1 MNHEY and CDR2 SVGAGI. V was clipped by 3 bases and J by 0 bases, with 9 bases between them. CDR3 in DNA: TGTGCCAGCAGTTATGGCAGTACCTCCTACGAGCAGTACTTC. As protein: CASSYGSTSYEQYF.

The chain uses TRBV11-2 and TRBJ2-3; 11 nucleotides align to TRBD2. This CDR3 is built from 18 residues. The trim removed 1 base at V and 6 bases at J, leaving 12 bases unmatched. In germline, CDR1 is SGHAT, CDR2 FQNNGV. In DNA form, the CDR3 reads TGTGCCAGCAGCTTAGGGAACAGACTAGCGGGGCTGAGGGATACGCAGTATTTT. Translating gives CASSLGNRLAGLRDTQYF.